These 18 T cell receptor beta chains were sequenced from one sample in a study of cytomegalovirus exposure and HLA in healthy donors. Measured with immunoSEQ multiplex PCR; TCRdb has only the in-frame clones, and not every one. The table lists 250,000 to 350,000 clones, 88% of them singletons. Sequenced material: PBMCs. These receptors were taken from a woman under 30 in good health and CMV-seronegative.

This clone was seen only a few times. The rearrangement uses TRBV2 and TRBJ2-2; perhaps TRBD1 as D (5 bases). CDR1 and CDR2 from the germline V gene are SNHLY and FYNNEI. This CDR3 region has 12 residues. The V and J ends lost 4 bases and 5 bases respectively, with 5 bases between them. CDR3: CASSGQTGELFF. For the CDR3, the DNA is TGTGCCAGCAGTGGACAGACCGGGGAGCTGTTTTTT.

The chain links TRBV7-2 to TRBJ2-7; 8 bases match TRBD1. The CDR3 contains 15 residues. V lost 6 bases, J lost 4 bases, and 11 bases stayed unmatched. Germline CDR1 reads SGHTA; CDR2 reads FQGNSA. CDR3 DNA: TGTGCCAGCAGATTCGACGGGACAGGAAGTTACGAGCAGTACTTC. Translated, it gives CASRFDGTGSYEQYF.

The chain employs TRBV7-3 and TRBJ2-3; TRBD1 might be the D (6 bases). The ends were cut back, 5 bases at V and 3 bases at J, with 12 bases in the middle. Germline V lookup: CDR1 SGHTA, CDR2 FQGTGA. The CDR3 has 14 amino acids. CDR3 coding DNA: TGTGCCAGCAGCGGCCCAACAGGGACAGATACGCAGTATTTT. It specifies CASSGPTGTDTQYF.

The V gene is TRBV7-2, the J gene TRBJ2-7; a possible D gene is TRBD2 (5 bases). V gave up 3 bases and J gave up 1 base, with 7 bases separating them. The CDR3 totals 13 residues. The germline gives CDR1 SGHTA, CDR2 FQGNSA. The CDR3 DNA reads as TGTGCCAGCAGCTTTGAGGGATCCTACGAGCAGTACTTC. Translated: CASSFEGSYEQYF. Supplemented by reference TRBV7-2 and TRBJ2-7, the full variable domain reads GAGVSQSPSNKVTEKGKDVELRCDPISGHTALYWYRQSLGQGLEFLIYFQGNSAPDKSGLPSDRFSAERTGGSVSTLTIQRTQQEDSAVYLCASSFEGSYEQYFGPGTRLTVT.

The chain is built from TRBV6-5 and TRBJ2-7; 9 bases match TRBD2. The V and J ends lost 6 bases and 7 bases, in that order; junction bases with no gene match: 13. The CDR3 runs to 15 residues. CDR1 MNHEY and CDR2 SVGAGI come from the germline V gene. The DNA of the CDR3 is TGTGCCAGCAGCTACCAGACTAGCGGCGTGGATGAGCAGTACTTC. Its translation is CASSYQTSGVDEQYF.

V usage is TRBV11-2 and J usage is TRBJ2-7; TRBD2 matches 12 bases. This CDR3 contains 16 residues. From germline, CDR1 is SGHAT and CDR2 FQNNGV. V trimming: 5 bases; J trimming: 3 bases; junction bases outside the gene matches: 8. The CDR3 here is CASSKTPLAGGYEQYF. The CDR3 DNA sequence: TGTGCCAGCAGCAAAACCCCACTAGCGGGAGGCTACGAGCAGTACTTC.

This sequence joins TRBV27 and TRBJ2-3; 7 bases fit TRBD2. The V segment lost 0 bases and the J segment 3 bases; nucleotides outside the gene matches: 18. Germline values: CDR1 MNHEY, CDR2 SMNVEV (reference sequence). The CDR3 loop spans 20 amino acids. The CDR3: CASSLSIGGGGTGGTDTQYF. The CDR3 DNA follows: TGTGCCAGCAGTTTATCGATAGGCGGGGGTGGGACCGGAGGAACAGATACGCAGTATTTT.

This chain uses TRBV10-3 with TRBJ2-1; D may be TRBD2 (5 bases). Trimming removed 4 bases at V and 7 bases at J, with 29 bases between. The germline gives CDR1 ENHRY, CDR2 SYGVKD. This CDR3 contains 19 residues. CDR3 amino acids: CAISVDPDSRAVGGNEQFF. Written as DNA, the CDR3 is TGTGCCATCAGTGTAGACCCGGACTCAAGGGCGGTAGGTGGGAATGAGCAGTTCTTC.

J is TRBJ2-7 and V is TRBV25-1; TRBD2 aligns across 10 bases. V lost 6 bases and J lost 7; bases outside the gene matches: 12. The CDR3 runs 15 residues. Germline V gives CDR1 MGHDK, CDR2 SYGVNS. The CDR3 DNA sequence: TGTGCCAGCAGCGTACTAGCGGGGTGGAAGGAGGAGCAGTACTTC. Its translation: CASSVLAGWKEEQYF.

The chain recombines TRBV5-6 with TRBJ2-3, with a tentative D call TRBD2 (6 bases). The V end was cut by 0 bases, the J end by 2 bases, with 13 bases between. In germline, CDR1 is SGHDT, CDR2 YYEEEE. The CDR3 covers 16 residues. The CDR3 region is CASSLDSGSYTDTQYF. CDR3 in DNA: TGTGCCAGCAGCTTGGATAGCGGAAGTTACACAGATACGCAGTATTTT. Full variable domain (rest looked up from reference TRBV5-6 and TRBJ2-3): DAGVTQSPTHLIKTRGQQVTLRCSPKSGHDTVSWYQQALGQGPQFIFQYYEEEERQRGNFPDRFSGHQFPNYSSELNVNALLLGDSALYLCASSLDSGSYTDTQYFGPGTRLTVL.

CDR3 amino acids: CASSLIVGETQYF. CDR3 bases: TGTGCCAGCAGTTTAATAGTTGGAGAGACCCAGTACTTC. This chain uses TRBV27 with TRBJ2-5; D is unclear. The CDR3 is 13 residues long. From germline, CDR1 is MNHEY and CDR2 SMNVEV (reference sequence). Trimming took off 2 bases at V and 4 bases at J, with 8 bases between the two ends.

This chain uses TRBV27 with TRBJ1-1; 7 nucleotides align to TRBD1. J gave up 1 base and V 6 bases, and 2 bases lay outside the gene matches. Germline CDR1 reads MNHEY; CDR2 reads SMNVEV (reference sequence). This CDR3 has 13 residues. The CDR3 sequence: CASSWDRNTEAFF. The CDR3, as DNA: TGTGCCAGCAGCTGGGACAGGAACACTGAAGCTTTCTTT.

V is TRBV5-4 and J is TRBJ2-1, with 14 bases identical to TRBD2. CDR3 length: 15 residues. Germline CDR1 is SGHNT and CDR2 is YYREEE (reference sequence). The V and J ends lost 4 bases and 11 bases, in that order; junction bases with no gene match: 8. The CDR3 region is CASSGEGLAGAKQFF. DNA for the CDR3: TGTGCCAGCAGCGGAGAGGGACTAGCGGGAGCAAAGCAGTTCTTC.

The gene calls are TRBV28 and TRBJ1-5, with TRBD1 identical over 10 bases. Germline trimming cut 4 bases from V and 5 bases from J; bases unmatched to any gene: 8. There are 16 residues in the CDR3. Per germline, CDR1 MDHEN and CDR2 SYDVKM. This chain's CDR3 is CASSSRQGAPHQPQHF. The CDR3 DNA is TGTGCCAGCAGTTCGCGACAGGGGGCTCCGCATCAGCCCCAGCATTTT.

This chain uses TRBV5-6 with TRBJ2-7; D may be TRBD1 (5 bases). Between the trimmed V and J ends, which lost 0 bases and 4 bases, there was a span of 17 bases. The CDR3 is 16 residues long. Germline loops: CDR1 SGHDT, CDR2 YYEEEE. CDR3 sequence reads: CASSLVGQGMLYEQYF. The CDR3, as DNA: TGTGCCAGCAGCTTGGTTGGACAAGGGATGTTGTACGAGCAGTACTTC.

This rearrangement joins TRBV28 to TRBJ1-2; D is perhaps TRBD1 (6 bases). Per germline, CDR1 MDHEN and CDR2 SYDVKM. The length of the CDR3 is 17 residues. Trimming took 1 base from V and 4 from J, leaving 19 bases between them. CDR3 DNA: TGTGCCAGCAGTTTATCTGGAGCGGCGGACAGACTCTATGGCTACACCTTC. This encodes CASSLSGAADRLYGYTF.

The genes are TRBV4-1 and TRBJ1-2; D is uncertain. Germline assignment: CDR1 MGHRA and CDR2 YSYEKL. The V gene lost 0 bases and the J gene lost 3 bases, with 17 bases spanning the gap. The CDR3 has 17 residues. The CDR3 coding sequence is TGCGCCAGCAGCCAAGATCTGACTTACCTCGGGGACTATGGCTACACCTTC. Its protein is CASSQDLTYLGDYGYTF.

The chain couples TRBV14 to TRBJ2-1; 11 bases are shared with TRBD2. This CDR3 comprises 13 residues. After removal of 8 bases from V and 12 bases from J, the junction contained 9 bases not matched to a gene. Germline assignment: CDR1 SGHDN and CDR2 FVKESK. CDR3 DNA: TGTGCCAGCGCACTAGCGGGGGAGGTAGGGCAGTTCTTC. The encoded protein is CASALAGEVGQFF.